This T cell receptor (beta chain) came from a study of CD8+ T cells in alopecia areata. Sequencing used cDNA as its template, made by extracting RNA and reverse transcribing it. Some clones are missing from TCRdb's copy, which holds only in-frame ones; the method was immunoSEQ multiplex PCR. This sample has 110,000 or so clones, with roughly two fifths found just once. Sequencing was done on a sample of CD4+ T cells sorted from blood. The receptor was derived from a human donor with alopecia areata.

The CDR3 reads CASSGSTVPEETQYF. CDR3 nucleotides: TGCGCCAGCAGCGGCTCGACTGTCCCCGAAGAGACCCAGTACTTC. The chain employs TRBV5-1 and TRBJ2-5, with D hard to call. The germline V gene encodes CDR1 SGHRS and CDR2 YFSETQ. V was cut by 4 bases and J by 3 bases, with 16 bases left in between. The CDR3 has 15 amino acids.